This T cell receptor (beta chain) was documented in a study of T cell responses to AZD1222 COVID-19 vaccine. The study's findings and limits: With two AZD1222 doses given, Spike-specific TCR breadth and depth both rose. Seropositive AZD1222 recipients at baseline numbered only 5 or 6.

Germline values: CDR1 KGHSH, CDR2 LQKENI. This CDR3 has 14 amino acids. About this clone: Its antigen is as yet unknown. At one end, the junction sequence differs from germline, possibly due to a read error.

Clones were sequenced by immunoSEQ multiplex PCR, and TCRdb holds only the in-frame ones, with some missing. The repertoire holds approximately 130,000 clones, with roughly nine tenths as singletons. The TCR comes from an adult who received the AZD1222 COVID-19 vaccine. Sequences were derived from peripheral blood, sampled 28 days after the second AZD1222 dose. The rearrangement joins TRBV18 to TRBJ1-5; D is uncertain. The CDR3 protein is CASSPTTLDHPQHF. The CDR3 DNA reads TGTGCCAGCTCACCTACTACCCTTGATCACCCCCAGCATTTT.